What follows describes a single T cell receptor (beta chain). Its antigen has not been determined. Qualities for individual bases were not recorded, and no much larger clone is one base off. Whole blood was collected in K2EDTA tubes by collaborating institutions according to the institutions' own protocols. For TCRbeta analysis, collaborator samples were shipped as frozen whole blood, as isolated PBMCs, or as DNA extracted from either sample type. This record belongs to a study of blood T cell repertoires in COVID-19 (dated by TCRdb to 2020 to 2022). Turning to the overall study: Samples covering the acute and convalescent phases of COVID-19 were provided by collaborators in the United States, Italy and Spain. Nearly every sample came with metadata listing a de-identified subject ID, COVID-19 status, age in years and sex. The prospective study material was composed of cDNA or gDNA derived from T cells, B-cell-depleted T cells, or PBMCs. The samples were drawn from two sources: the first 160 participants of the ongoing ImmuneRACE study, and over 950 subjects contributed by 6 global collaborators. A freely available public database, intended as a resource for researchers studying the immune response to SARS-CoV-2, is where the repertoires were released. Where available, HLA class I and class II types were taken from metadata supplied by the sample provider and were not determined by assay-based typing. Subjects who had been exposed to COVID-19, were actively infected with it, or had recovered from it provided the deeply sampled blood TCRbeta repertoires that made up the dataset.

The immunoSEQ Assay, a bias-controlled multiplex PCR, was used to amplify TCRbeta CDR3 regions from genomic DNA. The study's processing was this. Within the assay, amplification of reference gene primers was used to estimate how many nucleated cells each sample contained. To quantify the absolute abundance of each unique TCRbeta CDR3 rearrangement, sequence reads were collapsed and filtered. For each sample, productive Simpson clonality was calculated as the square root of Simpson's diversity index over productive rearrangements. TCRdb obtained this table from immuneACCESS and retained in-frame rearrangements with V and J assigned. These tables miss some clones; where compared with another copy, unresolved V genes account for less than half of the shortfall, and the remainder is unexplained. That table gives V, J and clone size, and the DNA gave D and trimming. For this sample there are 140,000 to 150,000 clones; 85% to 90% appear just once. Around 2.9% of the sample rests with the top ten.

Summary of the overall study and its limitations: How much clinical and demographic metadata was included differed by source and by participant, and the metadata was provided uncurated.

V lost 3 bases and J lost 8 bases, and the count of bases not matched to a germline gene is 8. From a lookup of the germline V gene, CDR1 and CDR2 are KGHSH and LQKENI. The CDR3, cysteine through phenylalanine, is 15 amino acids long. Only the CDR3 portion is preserved as DNA: 45 bases, with reading frame beginning at the first base. The receptor was derived from a man aged 55 to 70 with active or convalescent COVID-19. The chain employs TRBV18 and TRBJ1-1; the central 11 bases match TRBD1. The sequenced material came from peripheral blood. The bases are TGTGCCAGCTCACCGTTGGGACAGGGGGTCGCCGAAGCTTTCTTT. The translation is CASSPLGQGVAEAFF.